This T cell receptor beta chain comes out of a study of T cell responses to AZD1222 COVID-19 vaccine. The CDR3 length is 14 residues. V was pared by 0 bases and J by 9 bases, with 11 bases between. The germline gives CDR1 SGHAT, CDR2 FQNNGV. Study-wide results and caveats: Two AZD1222 administrations were followed by greater Spike-specific TCR breadth and depth. All repertoire sampling was performed exclusively after the peak T cell response. Distributed over spike, vaccine-associated CD4 TCRs predominated at 160-218 and 743-854. Clonal diversity may have been underestimated in mostly white British donors.

This clone appeared a few times. Its antigen is unidentified. Using immunoSEQ multiplex PCR, the repertoire was profiled, and TCRdb retains in-frame clones only, with some absent. Here the sample spans around 110,000 clones, 70% to 90% being singletons. The rearrangement links TRBV11-2 to TRBJ2-2; D is ambiguous. Sequences were derived from peripheral blood, sampled on day 0 of MenACWY control vaccination. This TCR derives from an adult in good health. The CDR3 region is CASSLEEQRRELFF. The CDR3, as DNA: TGTGCCAGCAGCTTAGAGGAGCAGCGAAGGGAGCTGTTTTTT.